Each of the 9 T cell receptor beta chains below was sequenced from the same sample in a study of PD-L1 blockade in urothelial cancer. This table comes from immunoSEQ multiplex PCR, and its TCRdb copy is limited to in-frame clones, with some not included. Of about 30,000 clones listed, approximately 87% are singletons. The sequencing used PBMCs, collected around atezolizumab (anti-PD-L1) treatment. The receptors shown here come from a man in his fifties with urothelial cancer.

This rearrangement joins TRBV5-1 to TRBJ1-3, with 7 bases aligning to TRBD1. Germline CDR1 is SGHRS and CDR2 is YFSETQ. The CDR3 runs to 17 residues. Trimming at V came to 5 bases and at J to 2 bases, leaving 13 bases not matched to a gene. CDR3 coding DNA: TGCGCCAGCAGTCCAAACCCGACAGGGAGCGCTGGAAACACCATATATTTT. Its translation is CASSPNPTGSAGNTIYF.

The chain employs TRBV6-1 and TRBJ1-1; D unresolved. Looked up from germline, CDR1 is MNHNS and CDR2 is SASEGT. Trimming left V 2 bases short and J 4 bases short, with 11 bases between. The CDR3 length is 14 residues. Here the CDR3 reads CASSESGEGTEAFF. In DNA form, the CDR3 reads TGTGCCAGCAGTGAAAGTGGGGAGGGCACTGAAGCTTTCTTT.

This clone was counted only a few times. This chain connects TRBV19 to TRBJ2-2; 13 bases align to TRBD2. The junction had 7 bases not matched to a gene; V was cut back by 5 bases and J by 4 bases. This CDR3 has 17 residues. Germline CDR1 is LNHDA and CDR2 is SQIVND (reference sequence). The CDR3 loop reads CASSPRLAGGITGELFF. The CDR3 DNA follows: TGTGCCAGTAGTCCTCGACTAGCGGGAGGTATCACCGGGGAGCTGTTTTTT.

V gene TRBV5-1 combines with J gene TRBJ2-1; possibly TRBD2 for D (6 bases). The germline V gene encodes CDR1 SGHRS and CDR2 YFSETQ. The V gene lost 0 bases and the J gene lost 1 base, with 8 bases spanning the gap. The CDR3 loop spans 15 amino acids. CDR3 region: CASSLESGSYNEQFF. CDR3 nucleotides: TGCGCCAGCAGCTTGGAGAGCGGGTCCTACAATGAGCAGTTCTTC. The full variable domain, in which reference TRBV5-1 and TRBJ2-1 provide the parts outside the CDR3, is KAGVTQTPRYLIKTRGQQVTLSCSPISGHRSVSWYQQTPGQGLQFLFEYFSETQRNKGNFPGRFSGRQFSNSRSEMNVSTLELGDSALYLCASSLESGSYNEQFFGPGTRLTVL.

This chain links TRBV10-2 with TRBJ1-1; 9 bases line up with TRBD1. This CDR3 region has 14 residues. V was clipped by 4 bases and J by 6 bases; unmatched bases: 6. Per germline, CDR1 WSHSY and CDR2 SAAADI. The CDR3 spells CASSGGDRVPEAFF. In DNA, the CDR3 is TGCGCCAGCAGTGGAGGGGACAGGGTACCTGAAGCTTTCTTT.

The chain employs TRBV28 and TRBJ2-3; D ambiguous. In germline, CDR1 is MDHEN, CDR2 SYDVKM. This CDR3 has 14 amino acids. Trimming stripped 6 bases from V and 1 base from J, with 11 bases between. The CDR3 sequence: CASSRRFGTDTQYF. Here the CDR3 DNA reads TGTGCCAGCAGCCGTAGATTCGGCACAGATACGCAGTATTTT.

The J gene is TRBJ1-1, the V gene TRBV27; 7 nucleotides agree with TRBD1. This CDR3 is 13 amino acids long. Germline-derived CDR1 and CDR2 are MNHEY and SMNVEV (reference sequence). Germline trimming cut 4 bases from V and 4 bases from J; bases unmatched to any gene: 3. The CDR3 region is CASSSGQVTEAFF. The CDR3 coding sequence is TGTGCCAGCAGTTCAGGACAGGTCACTGAAGCTTTCTTT.

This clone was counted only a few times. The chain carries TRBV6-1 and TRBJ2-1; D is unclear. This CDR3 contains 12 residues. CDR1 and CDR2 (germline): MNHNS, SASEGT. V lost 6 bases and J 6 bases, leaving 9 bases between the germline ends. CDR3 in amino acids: CASRGVRNEQFF. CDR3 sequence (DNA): TGTGCCAGCAGGGGCGTTCGCAATGAGCAGTTCTTC.

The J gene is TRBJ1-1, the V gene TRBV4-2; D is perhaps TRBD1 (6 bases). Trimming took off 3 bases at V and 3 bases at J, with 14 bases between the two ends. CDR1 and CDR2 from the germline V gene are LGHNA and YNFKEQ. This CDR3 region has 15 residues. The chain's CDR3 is CASSQDTGSDTEAFF. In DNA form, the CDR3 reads TGTGCCAGCAGCCAGGACACAGGGTCCGACACTGAAGCTTTCTTT.